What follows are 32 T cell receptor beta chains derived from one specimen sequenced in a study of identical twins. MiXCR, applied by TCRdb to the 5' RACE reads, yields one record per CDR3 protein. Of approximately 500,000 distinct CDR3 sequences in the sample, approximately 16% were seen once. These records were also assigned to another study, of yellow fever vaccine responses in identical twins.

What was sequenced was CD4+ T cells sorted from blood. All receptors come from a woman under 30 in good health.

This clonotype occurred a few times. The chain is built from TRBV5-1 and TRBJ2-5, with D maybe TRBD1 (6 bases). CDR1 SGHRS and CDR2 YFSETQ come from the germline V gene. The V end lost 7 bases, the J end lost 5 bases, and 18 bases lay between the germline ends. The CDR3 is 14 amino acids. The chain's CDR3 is CASGSTGYPETQYF. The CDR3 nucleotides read TGCGCCAGCGGTTCCACAGGGTACCCGGAGACCCAGTACTTC.

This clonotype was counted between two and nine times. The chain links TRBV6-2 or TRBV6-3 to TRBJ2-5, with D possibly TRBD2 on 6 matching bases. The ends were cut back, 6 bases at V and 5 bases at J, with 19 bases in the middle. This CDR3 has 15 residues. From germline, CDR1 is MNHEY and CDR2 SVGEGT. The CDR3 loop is CASSQQRTIMETQYF. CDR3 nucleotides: TGTGCCAGCAGCCAACAGCGGACTATTATGGAGACCCAGTACTTC.

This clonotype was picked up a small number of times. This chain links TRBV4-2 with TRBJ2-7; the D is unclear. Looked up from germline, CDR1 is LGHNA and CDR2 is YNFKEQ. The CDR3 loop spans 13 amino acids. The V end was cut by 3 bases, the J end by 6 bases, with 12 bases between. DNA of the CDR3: TGTGCCAGCAGCCATGATAGGGATAGCGAGCAGTACTTC. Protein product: CASSHDRDSEQYF.

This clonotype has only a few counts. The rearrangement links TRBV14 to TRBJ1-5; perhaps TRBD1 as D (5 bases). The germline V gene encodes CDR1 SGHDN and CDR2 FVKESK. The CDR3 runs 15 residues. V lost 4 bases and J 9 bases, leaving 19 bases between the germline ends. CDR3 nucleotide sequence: TGTGCCAGCAGCCGCCCATACGGGGGGTTAAGGCCCCAGCATTTT. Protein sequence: CASSRPYGGLRPQHF.

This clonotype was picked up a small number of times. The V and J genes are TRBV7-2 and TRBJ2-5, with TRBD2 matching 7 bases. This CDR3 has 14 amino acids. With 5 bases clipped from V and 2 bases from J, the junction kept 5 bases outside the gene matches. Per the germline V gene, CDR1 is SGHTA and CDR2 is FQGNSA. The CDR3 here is CASSRTSSQETQYF. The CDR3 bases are TGTGCCAGCAGCCGGACTAGTTCTCAAGAGACCCAGTACTTC.

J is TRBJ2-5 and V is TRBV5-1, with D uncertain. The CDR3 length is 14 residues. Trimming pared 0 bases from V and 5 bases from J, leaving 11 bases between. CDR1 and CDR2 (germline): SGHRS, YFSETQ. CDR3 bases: TGCGCCAGCAGCTTGGATGTAGGCGGTGAGACCCAGTACTTC. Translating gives CASSLDVGGETQYF.

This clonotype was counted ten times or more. This chain's CDR3 is CSARDRGLYEQFF. Written as DNA, the CDR3 is TGCAGCGCTCGGGACAGGGGGTTGTATGAGCAGTTCTTC. The J gene is TRBJ2-1, the V gene TRBV29-1, with TRBD1 matching over 11 bases. The CDR3 runs 13 residues. V lost 7 bases and J lost 8; bases outside the gene matches: 7. Germline-derived CDR1 and CDR2 are SQVTM and ANQGSEA.

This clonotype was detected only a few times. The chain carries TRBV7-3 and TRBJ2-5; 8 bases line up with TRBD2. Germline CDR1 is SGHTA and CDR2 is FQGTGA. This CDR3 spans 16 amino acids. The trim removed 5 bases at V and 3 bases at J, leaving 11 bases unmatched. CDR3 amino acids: CASSLTGGAQEETQYF. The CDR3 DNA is TGTGCCAGCAGCCTCACCGGGGGGGCACAGGAAGAGACCCAGTACTTC.

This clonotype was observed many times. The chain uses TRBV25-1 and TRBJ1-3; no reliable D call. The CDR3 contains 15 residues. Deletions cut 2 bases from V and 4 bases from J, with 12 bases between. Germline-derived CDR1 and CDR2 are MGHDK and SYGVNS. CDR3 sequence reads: CASSEEGSGGNTIYF. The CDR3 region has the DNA TGTGCCAGCAGTGAAGAGGGATCGGGCGGAAACACCATATATTTT. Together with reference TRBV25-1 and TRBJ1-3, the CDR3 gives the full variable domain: EADIYQTPRYLVIGTGKKITLECSQTMGHDKMYWYQQDPGMELHLIHYSYGVNSTEKGDLSSESTVSRIRTEHFPLTLESARPSHTSQYLCASSEEGSGGNTIYFGEGSWLTVV.

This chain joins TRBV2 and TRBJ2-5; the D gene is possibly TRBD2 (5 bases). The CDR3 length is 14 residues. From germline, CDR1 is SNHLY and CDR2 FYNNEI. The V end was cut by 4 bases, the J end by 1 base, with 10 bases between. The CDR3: CASSVRGPQETQYF. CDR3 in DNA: TGTGCCAGCAGTGTTAGAGGGCCCCAAGAGACCCAGTACTTC.

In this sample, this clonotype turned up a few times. The CDR3, as DNA: TGCAGCGTTGGTGGTAGCGGGGGCCCTGGGACGCAGTATTTT. It translates to CSVGGSGGPGTQYF. The chain carries TRBV29-1 and TRBJ2-3; 9 bases line up with TRBD2. Trimming removed 4 bases from V and 9 bases from J; junction bases left unmatched: 11. Per germline, CDR1 SQVTM and CDR2 ANQGSEA. The CDR3 totals 14 residues.

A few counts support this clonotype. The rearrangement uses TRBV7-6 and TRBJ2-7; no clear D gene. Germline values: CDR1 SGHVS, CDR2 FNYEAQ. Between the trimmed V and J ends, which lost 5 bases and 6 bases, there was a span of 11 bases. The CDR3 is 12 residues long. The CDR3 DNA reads TGTGCCAGCAGCAATCACGAAGTCGAGCAGTACTTC. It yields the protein CASSNHEVEQYF.

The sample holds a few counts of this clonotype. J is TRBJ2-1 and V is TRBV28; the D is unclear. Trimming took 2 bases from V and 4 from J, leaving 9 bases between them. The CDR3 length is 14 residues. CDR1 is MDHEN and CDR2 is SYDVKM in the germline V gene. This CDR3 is CASSLTSPYNEQFF. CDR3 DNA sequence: TGTGCCAGCAGTTTAACTTCACCGTACAATGAGCAGTTCTTC.

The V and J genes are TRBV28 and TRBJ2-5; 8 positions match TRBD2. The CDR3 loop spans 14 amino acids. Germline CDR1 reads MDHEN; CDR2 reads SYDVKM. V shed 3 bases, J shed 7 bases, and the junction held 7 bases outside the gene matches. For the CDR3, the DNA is TGTGCCAGCAGTTTCCTCGACCGGGAGGGGACCCAGTACTTC. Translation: CASSFLDREGTQYF.

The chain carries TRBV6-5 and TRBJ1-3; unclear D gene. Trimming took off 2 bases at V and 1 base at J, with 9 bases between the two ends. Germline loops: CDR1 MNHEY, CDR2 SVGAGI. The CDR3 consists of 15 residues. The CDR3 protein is CASSYRLQSGNTIYF. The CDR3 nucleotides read TGTGCCAGCAGTTACCGACTCCAATCTGGAAACACCATATATTTT.

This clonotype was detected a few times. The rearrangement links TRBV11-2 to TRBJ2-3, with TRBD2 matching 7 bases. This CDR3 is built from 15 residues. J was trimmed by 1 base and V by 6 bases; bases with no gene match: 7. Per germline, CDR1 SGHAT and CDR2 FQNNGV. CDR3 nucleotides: TGTGCCAGCAGGACGGGAGGCGGGCGCACAGATACGCAGTATTTT. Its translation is CASRTGGGRTDTQYF.

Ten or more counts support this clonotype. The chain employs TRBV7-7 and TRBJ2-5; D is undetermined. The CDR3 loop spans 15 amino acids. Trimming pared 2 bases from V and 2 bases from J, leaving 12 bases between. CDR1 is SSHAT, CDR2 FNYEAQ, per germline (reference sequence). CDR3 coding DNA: TGTGCCAGCAGCTTATTTGTGGGTGCACAAGAGACCCAGTACTTC. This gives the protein CASSLFVGAQETQYF.

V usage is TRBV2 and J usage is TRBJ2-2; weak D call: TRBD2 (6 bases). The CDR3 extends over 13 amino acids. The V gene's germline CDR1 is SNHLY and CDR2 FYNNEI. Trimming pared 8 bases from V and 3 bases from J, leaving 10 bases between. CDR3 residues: CASQPGDTGELFF. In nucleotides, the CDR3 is TGTGCCAGCCAACCGGGGGACACCGGGGAGCTGTTTTTT.

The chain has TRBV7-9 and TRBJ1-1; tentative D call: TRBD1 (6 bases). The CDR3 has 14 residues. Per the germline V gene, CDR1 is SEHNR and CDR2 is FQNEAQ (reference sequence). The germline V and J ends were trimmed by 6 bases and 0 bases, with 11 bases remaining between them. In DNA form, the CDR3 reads TGTGCCAGCAGTTCCAGGGGAATGAACACTGAAGCTTTCTTT. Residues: CASSSRGMNTEAFF.

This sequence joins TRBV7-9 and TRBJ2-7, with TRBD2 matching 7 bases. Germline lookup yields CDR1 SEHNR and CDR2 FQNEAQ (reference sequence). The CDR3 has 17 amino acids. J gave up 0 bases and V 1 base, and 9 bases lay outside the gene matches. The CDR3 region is CASSLGPAGSSSYEQYF. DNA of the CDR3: TGTGCCAGCAGCTTAGGCCCAGCGGGATCGAGCTCCTACGAGCAGTACTTC.

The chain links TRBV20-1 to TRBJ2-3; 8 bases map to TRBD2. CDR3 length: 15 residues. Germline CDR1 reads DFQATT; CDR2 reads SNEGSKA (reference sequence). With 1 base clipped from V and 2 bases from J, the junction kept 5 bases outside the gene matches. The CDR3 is CSARVGGGYTDTQYF. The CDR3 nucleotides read TGCAGTGCTAGAGTCGGGGGGGGATACACAGATACGCAGTATTTT.

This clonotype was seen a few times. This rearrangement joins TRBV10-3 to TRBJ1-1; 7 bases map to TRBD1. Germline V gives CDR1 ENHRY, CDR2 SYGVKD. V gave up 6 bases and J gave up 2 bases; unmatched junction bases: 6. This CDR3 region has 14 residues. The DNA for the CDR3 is TGTGCCATCAGCCCGGGACAGCTTAACACTGAAGCTTTCTTT. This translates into CAISPGQLNTEAFF.

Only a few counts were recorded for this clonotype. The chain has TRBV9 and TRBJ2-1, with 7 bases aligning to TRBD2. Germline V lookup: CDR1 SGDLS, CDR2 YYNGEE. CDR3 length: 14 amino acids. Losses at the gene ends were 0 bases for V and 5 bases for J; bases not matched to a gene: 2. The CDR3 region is CASSVGLADNEQFF. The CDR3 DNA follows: TGTGCCAGCAGCGTAGGACTAGCAGACAATGAGCAGTTCTTC.

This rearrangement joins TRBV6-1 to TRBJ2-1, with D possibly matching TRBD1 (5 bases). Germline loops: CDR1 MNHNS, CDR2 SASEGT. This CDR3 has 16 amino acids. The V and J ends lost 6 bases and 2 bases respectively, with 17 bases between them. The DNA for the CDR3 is TGTGCCAGCAGACCCTCGGTAGGGGCGACCTACAATGAGCAGTTCTTC. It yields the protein CASRPSVGATYNEQFF.

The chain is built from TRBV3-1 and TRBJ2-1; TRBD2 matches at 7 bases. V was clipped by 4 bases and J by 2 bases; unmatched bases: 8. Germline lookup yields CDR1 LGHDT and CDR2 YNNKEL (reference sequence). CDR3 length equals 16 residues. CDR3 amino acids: CASSPTGTMAYNEQFF. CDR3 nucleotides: TGTGCCAGCAGCCCAACCGGGACTATGGCCTACAATGAGCAGTTCTTC.

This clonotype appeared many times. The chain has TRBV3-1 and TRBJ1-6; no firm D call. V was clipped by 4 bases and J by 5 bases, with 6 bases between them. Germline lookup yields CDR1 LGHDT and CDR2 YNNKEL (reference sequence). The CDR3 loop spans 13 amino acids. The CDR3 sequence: CASSRGNNSPLHF. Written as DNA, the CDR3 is TGTGCCAGCAGCCGTGGGAATAATTCACCCCTCCACTTT. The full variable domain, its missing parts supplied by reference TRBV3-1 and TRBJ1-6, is DTAVSQTPKYLVTQMGNDKSIKCEQNLGHDTMYWYKQDSKKFLKIMFSYNNKELIINETVPNRFSPKSPDKAHLNLHINSLELGDSAVYFCASSRGNNSPLHFGNGTRLTVT.

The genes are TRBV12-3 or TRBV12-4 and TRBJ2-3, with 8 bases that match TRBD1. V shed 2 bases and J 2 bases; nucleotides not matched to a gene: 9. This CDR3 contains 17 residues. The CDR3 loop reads CASSLLGTGPNTDTQYF. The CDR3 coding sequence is TGTGCCAGCAGTTTATTGGGGACAGGCCCTAACACAGATACGCAGTATTTT.

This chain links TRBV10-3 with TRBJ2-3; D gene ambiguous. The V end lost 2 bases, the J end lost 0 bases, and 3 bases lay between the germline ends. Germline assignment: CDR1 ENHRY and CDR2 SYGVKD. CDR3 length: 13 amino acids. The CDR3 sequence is CAISEDSTDTQYF. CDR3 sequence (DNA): TGTGCCATCAGTGAGGACAGCACAGATACGCAGTATTTT.

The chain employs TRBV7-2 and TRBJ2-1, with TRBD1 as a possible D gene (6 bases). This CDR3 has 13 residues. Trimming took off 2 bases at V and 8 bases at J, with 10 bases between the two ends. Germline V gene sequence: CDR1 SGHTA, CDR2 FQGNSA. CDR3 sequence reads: CASSLHRVDEQFF. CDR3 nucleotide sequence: TGTGCCAGCAGCTTACACAGGGTAGATGAGCAGTTCTTC.

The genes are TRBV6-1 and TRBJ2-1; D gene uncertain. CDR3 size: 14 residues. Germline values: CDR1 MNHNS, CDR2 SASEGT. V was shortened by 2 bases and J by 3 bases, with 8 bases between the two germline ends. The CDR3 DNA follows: TGTGCCAGCAGTGAATTCGCCAGCTACAATGAGCAGTTCTTC. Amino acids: CASSEFASYNEQFF.

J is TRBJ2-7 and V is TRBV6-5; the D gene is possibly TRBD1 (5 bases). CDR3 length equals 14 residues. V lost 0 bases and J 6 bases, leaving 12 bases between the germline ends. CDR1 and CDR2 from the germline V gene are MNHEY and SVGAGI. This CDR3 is CASSYSEVGAEQYF. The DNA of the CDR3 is TGTGCCAGCAGTTACTCGGAAGTAGGGGCCGAGCAGTACTTC.

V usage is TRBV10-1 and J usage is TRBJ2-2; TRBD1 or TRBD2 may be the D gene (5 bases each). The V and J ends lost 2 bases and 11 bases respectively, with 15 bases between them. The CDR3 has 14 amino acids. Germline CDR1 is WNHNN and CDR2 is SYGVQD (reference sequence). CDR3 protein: CASSEVRGRGELFF. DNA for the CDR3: TGCGCCAGCAGTGAGGTCCGGGGCCGCGGCGAGCTGTTTTTT.